These T cell receptor beta chains were read from a single sample in a study of blood T cell repertoires in COVID-19. Clones were read by immunoSEQ multiplex PCR, and TCRdb kept only the in-frame ones, dropping some. This table has 200,000 to 250,000 clones, nearly 90% appearing once. Material: PBMCs or T cells enriched from blood (not recorded which). The receptors originated from a young man who had recovered from COVID-19. Both conserved end residues are part of each CDR3. Each record gives: clone size, J gene, V gene, D gene, CDR3 DNA, CDR3 protein. A D gene is named only where the DNA matches it firmly. The size entry is marked missing in some rows and otherwise reads once, few, many or a size class.

>once|TRBJ1-4|TRBV4-3|-
TGCGCCAGCAGCCAAACCAGGGTAGGGGATGAAAAACTGTTTTTT
CASSQTRVGDEKLFF
>once|TRBJ1-1|TRBV27|-
TGTGCCAGCAGTTTTATAGGGGGACGGTCGTTCACTGAAGCTTTCTTT
CASSFIGGRSFTEAFF
>-|TRBJ2-7|TRBV6-2/TRBV6-3|-
TGTGCCAGCAGTTCCCGAAGGCAGACTATAGTCTACGAGCAGTACTTC
CASSSRRQTIVYEQYF
>-|TRBJ1-5|TRBV6-5|-
TGTGCCAGCGCGGAACAGGGTTCCCAGCATTTT
CASAEQGSQHF
>-|TRBJ2-4|TRBV12-5|TRBD2
TGTGCTAGTGGTTTGATGAGCGGGGGGGATGGCAAAAACATTCAGTACTTC
CASGLMSGGDGKNIQYF
>-|TRBJ1-1|TRBV10-2|TRBD1
TGCGCCAGCAGTGGAAGGGACAGGGTGATGGGCACTGAAGCTTTCTTT
CASSGRDRVMGTEAFF
>-|TRBJ2-7|TRBV30|TRBD1
TGTGCCTGGAGTGTAACAGGGGCCAGGTACGAGCAGTACTTC
CAWSVTGARYEQYF
>-|TRBJ2-7|TRBV7-8|TRBD1
TGTGCCAGCAGCTCCGGGACAGGGTCCTACGAGCAGTACTTC
CASSSGTGSYEQYF
>-|TRBJ2-7|TRBV4-1|TRBD2
TGCGCCAGCAGCAAACTAGCGGAAGCGAGCTCCTACGAGCAGTACTTC
CASSKLAEASSYEQYF
>-|TRBJ1-4|TRBV7-8|TRBD1
TGTGCCAGCAGCTTATTGACAGGGGGCGACCCAGAAAAACTGTTTTTT
CASSLLTGGDPEKLFF
>-|TRBJ2-2|TRBV19|TRBD2
TGTGCCAGTACGAAGCTAGCGGGAGCCGCCGGGGAGCTGTTTTTT
CASTKLAGAAGELFF
>-|TRBJ2-2|TRBV2|TRBD2
TGTGCCAGCAGTGAAACCGGGAGGGGGGAGCTGTTTTTT
CASSETGRGELFF
>-|TRBJ2-1|TRBV18|TRBD2
TGTGCCAGCTCACCACCGGGACTAGCGGGGGTGTTCTTC
CASSPPGLAGVFF
>few|TRBJ2-3|TRBV3-1/TRBV3-2|-
TGTGCCAGCAGCCCGGGCACAGATACGCAGTATTTT
CASSPGTDTQYF
>-|TRBJ1-3|TRBV27|-
TGTGCCAGCAGTTCAGGAGGCTCTGGAAACACCATATATTTT
CASSSGGSGNTIYF
>-|TRBJ2-3|TRBV19|-
TGTGCCAGTAGTATAAGCGGGTACACAGATACGCAGTATTTT
CASSISGYTDTQYF
>few|TRBJ1-1|TRBV28|-
TGTGCCAGCAGAACGGACACTGAAGCTTTCTTT
CASRTDTEAFF
>-|TRBJ1-6|TRBV4-3|TRBD1
TGCGCCAGCAGCCGGTCCCGTGACAGGGATAATTCACCCCTCCACTTT
CASSRSRDRDNSPLHF
>once|TRBJ1-3|TRBV27|TRBD1
TGTGCCAGCAGCCCCGTGGGGACAGGGATGAGCACCATATATTTT
CASSPVGTGMSTIYF
>-|TRBJ2-2|TRBV10-1|-
TGCGCCAGCATCCAGGGCGGAGACGGGGAGCTGTTTTTT
CASIQGGDGELFF
>-|TRBJ1-4|TRBV5-4|TRBD1
TGTGCCAGCAGCTTTACAGGGGAGGAAAAACTGTTTTTT
CASSFTGEEKLFF
>-|TRBJ1-6|TRBV18|-
TGTGCCAGCTCGGGCGCCTGGAATTCACCCCTCCACTTT
CASSGAWNSPLHF
>-|TRBJ1-6|TRBV3-1/TRBV3-2|TRBD1
TGTGCCAGCAGCCGAGGACAGGGGGGCTCACCCCTCCACTTT
CASSRGQGGSPLHF
>-|TRBJ1-4|TRBV5-6|-
TGTGCCAGCAGCTGGGGCGGCCTTAATGAAAAACTGTTTTTT
CASSWGGLNEKLFF
>-|TRBJ1-1|TRBV5-1|-
TGCGCCAGCAGCCAGTCGCAGGGTCGGTTTTTCGGTGAAGCTTTCTTT
CASSQSQGRFFGEAFF
>-|TRBJ1-1|TRBV7-3|-
TGTGCCAGCAGCCCAAGTTGGGGAGGTGAAGCTTTCTTT
CASSPSWGGEAFF
>-|TRBJ2-1|TRBV7-2|-
TGTGCCAGCAGCTTGAACAGGGTCGATGAGCAGTTCTTC
CASSLNRVDEQFF
>-|TRBJ2-1|TRBV11-2|-
TGTGCCAGCAGCACTCAGGGAACAGGGTGGAATGAGCAGTTCTTC
CASSTQGTGWNEQFF
>-|TRBJ2-7|TRBV2|TRBD2
TGTGCCAGCAGTGTAGGGCCTAGCGGGAGTTACGAGCAGTACTTC
CASSVGPSGSYEQYF
>-|TRBJ2-7|TRBV14|TRBD2
TGTGCCAGCAGCCACCCACTAGCGGGAGGCATCTCCTACGAGCAGTACTTC
CASSHPLAGGISYEQYF
>-|TRBJ1-5|TRBV5-1|TRBD1
TGCGCCAGCACCCCCACAGGGGGGAGCAATCAGCCCCAGCATTTT
CASTPTGGSNQPQHF
>-|TRBJ1-1|TRBV3-1/TRBV3-2|TRBD1
TGTGCCAGCAGCCTGGCCAGGGGGCTAGGCACTGAAGCTTTCTTT
CASSLARGLGTEAFF
>-|TRBJ2-7|TRBV5-8|-
TGTGCCAGCAGCTCGACACTTAGCTCCTACGAGCAGTACTTC
CASSSTLSSYEQYF
>once|TRBJ2-4|TRBV6-5|TRBD2
TGTGCCAGCAGTTTAAGCGGGAGGGCCGTGAACATTCAGTACTTC
CASSLSGRAVNIQYF
>-|TRBJ2-7|TRBV4-1|TRBD1
TGCGCCAGCAGCCTAATTCCCGGGACAGAATACGAGCAGTACTTC
CASSLIPGTEYEQYF
>few|TRBJ2-7|TRBV14|-
TGTGCCAGCAGCCAAGAGCAGGGATGGGAGCAGTACTTC
CASSQEQGWEQYF
>-|TRBJ1-1|TRBV19|TRBD1
TGTGCCAGTAGCAAGGACAGGGCGGGGACTGAAGCTTTCTTT
CASSKDRAGTEAFF
>once|TRBJ2-3|TRBV12-3/TRBV12-4|-
TGTGCCAGCAGTTTTAATACGCAGTATTTT
CASSFNTQYF
>-|TRBJ2-2|TRBV5-6|-
TGTGCCAGCGCCGATAGCGGATATAAGACCGGGGAGCTGTTTTTT
CASADSGYKTGELFF
>-|TRBJ2-1|TRBV6-1|TRBD2
TGTGCCAGCAGTGAATTAGCGGGAGGCTACAATGAGCAGTTCTTC
CASSELAGGYNEQFF
>-|TRBJ1-5|TRBV24-1|-
TGTGCCACCAGTGACTACGAGGGCTTCAATCAGCCCCAGCATTTT
CATSDYEGFNQPQHF
>-|TRBJ2-7|TRBV7-6|TRBD1
TGTGCCAGCAGCTTTACCCGGGACAGGAGATACGAGCAGTACTTC
CASSFTRDRRYEQYF